Sequencing of this T cell receptor (beta chain) was carried out in a study of blood T cell repertoires in COVID-19. Trimming shortened V by 3 bases and J by 5 bases, and 5 bases separated the two germline ends. The CDR3 has 13 amino acids. CDR1 is LNHDA and CDR2 is SQIVND in the germline V gene (reference sequence). Libraries were prepared by immunoSEQ multiplex PCR; TCRdb keeps only in-frame clonotypes and omits some of them. The repertoire consists of 130,000 to 150,000 clones, with 70% to 90% occurring once and the leading ten covering 6.5% to 9.5%. The genes are TRBV19 and TRBJ1-6; no clear D. The sequence came from a woman aged 60-70 years with COVID-19, enrolled during active disease. Sequencing was performed on peripheral blood. CDR3 DNA sequence: TGTGCCAGTAGTATGAGGGATAATTCACCCCTCCACTTT. Translated, it gives CASSMRDNSPLHF.